This TCR beta chain emerged from a study of cytomegalovirus exposure and HLA in healthy donors. Overall study findings and caveats: Later analysis associated a missense DCLRE1C variant with TCR beta V- and J-gene trimming.

Primers: 60 Vbeta forward and 13 Jbeta reverse. In the authors' workflow: Later analysis identified tens of millions of unique TCR beta chains, 10 million to 12 million shared. Repertoires were generated with immunoSEQ multiplex PCR, while TCRdb's copy carries only in-frame clones and drops some. From that table come the V and J calls and clone size; the DNA was used to work out D and trimming. This sample has about 160,000 clones, with approximately 80% found just once. This CDR3 is 16 amino acids long. Concerning this clone: Antigen unknown.

This clonotype was sampled from a male donor in good health and CMV-seronegative. The V gene is TRBV21-1, the J gene TRBJ2-7; the table's TRBD1 call for D was not verified on the DNA. TRBV21-1 counts as a pseudogene. The specimen was PBMCs. The CDR3 region is CASSRSRTGCYYEQYF. CDR3 in DNA: TGTGCCAGCAGCAGAAGTCGGACAGGGTGTTACTACGAGCAGTACTTC.